This T cell receptor (beta chain) appears in the sequencing data of a study of human T cells and chemical hapten exposure (dated by TCRdb to about 2021). General notes on the study: For sensitization, 2% DPC in acetone was applied to a roughly 2 cm by roughly 2 cm area of upper inner arm skin. Throughout the roughly 25-week study period, patients were also given weekly therapeutic DPC doses on the scalp. Patch testing was performed on the upper back with Finn chambers containing 0.01% DPC, and the patch tests were scored after 6 days according to International Contact Dermatitis Research Group standards. The patient cohort, mostly female, included alopecia areata with under or over 50% scalp involvement, alopecia totalis and alopecia universalis. The libraries were sequenced as a pool, and the TCR yield per sample differed mostly because of small variations in library volumes within the pool. Peripheral blood TCR repertoire changes were tracked in vivo in alopecia patients during primary and secondary sensitization to the hapten diphenylcyclopropenone (DPC). Blood was sampled from patients pre-sensitization (week 0) and at 2, 6 and about 24 weeks after DPC sensitization. Approximately 28 alopecia patients provided blood for TCR sequencing at one to four time points (pre-sensitization, 2, 6 and 24 weeks). What the study reported, not specific to this receptor: The number of PT1 expanded TCRs positively correlated with patch test score, significant at thresholds 8, 16 and 32 but not 4. Compared with pre-sensitization or healthy control sets, expanded TCRs formed significantly more large CDR3 similarity clusters, which is consistent with antigen-driven responses. DPC sensitization did not change how many TCRs were above 1 in 1000 frequency, and no evidence was found of alterations in global repertoire structure. All patients had alopecia, a presumed autoimmune disease, so their immune response might differ from that of healthy individuals. After repeated subsampling, the strength of the expansion versus patch-test correlation and the threshold at which it became significant changed.

Libraries were prepared through RACE. TCRdb names NextSeq 500 as the instrument used. Library preparation attached unique molecular identifiers to individual cDNA molecules for quantitative, reproducible TCR counting. From each blood RNA sample, both TCR alpha and TCR beta chains were sequenced. The paper's processing steps were these. A median of approximately 96,000 TCRs per sample was observed, with a range of 23,224 to 690,600. V, J and CDR3 annotation of the TCR reads was performed with the Decombinator software suite. For the PS versus PT1 abundance plots, all samples were subsampled to the same number of TCRs (28,000). Expanded TCRs were defined as absent before sensitization and observed at least eight times at the 2-week time point. TCRdb handled the public reads itself, with Q25 trimming in fastp and clone calling in MiXCR, and kept productive beta chains. Every CDR3 protein is listed once, alongside the most common genes and DNA of its rows. The V and J calls here are based on TCRdb, not the publication. A total of around 74,000 distinct CDR3 sequences appear in this sample, 32% of them only once. About 9.6% of the sample is held by the ten biggest clonotypes.

This clonotype has only a few counts. Its antigen is unknown. Nothing much larger sits one base from this clone, and base qualities are not available. The time point tag for this specimen amounts to: patch test 1, 2 weeks after DPC sensitization. The treatment or condition tag for this specimen amounts to: therapeutic diphenylcyclopropenone sensitization with weekly scalp DPC. At each patch-test visit, blood was drawn before the patch test was applied. Patients were eligible if aged 18 to 70, diagnosed with alopecia and judged suitable for DPC therapy, and pregnant patients were excluded. Total RNA was extracted from unfractionated whole blood that had been collected in Tempus Blood RNA tubes. Trimming at the junction amounts to 0 bases on V and 0 bases on J, and the germline ends lie 16 bases apart. Including cysteine and phenylalanine, the CDR3 has 18 amino acids. Only the CDR3 part of the read is kept: 54 bases, read in frame from the first base. For CDR1 and CDR2, the germline V gene lists SGHRS and YFSETQ.

This receptor was identified in a man aged 40-49 years with alopecia areata. Some clones in this sample may be carry-over from other donors' samples. Sequencing was performed on whole blood, taken in connection with sensitization to the hapten diphenylcyclopropenone (DPC). The chain is encoded by TRBV5-1 joined to TRBJ1-5; no D gene is confidently identified. The CDR3 has the sequence CASSLAQSGRDSNQPQHF. The sequence in DNA is TGCGCCAGCAGCTTGGCACAGTCGGGGAGGGATAGCAATCAGCCCCAGCATTTT.